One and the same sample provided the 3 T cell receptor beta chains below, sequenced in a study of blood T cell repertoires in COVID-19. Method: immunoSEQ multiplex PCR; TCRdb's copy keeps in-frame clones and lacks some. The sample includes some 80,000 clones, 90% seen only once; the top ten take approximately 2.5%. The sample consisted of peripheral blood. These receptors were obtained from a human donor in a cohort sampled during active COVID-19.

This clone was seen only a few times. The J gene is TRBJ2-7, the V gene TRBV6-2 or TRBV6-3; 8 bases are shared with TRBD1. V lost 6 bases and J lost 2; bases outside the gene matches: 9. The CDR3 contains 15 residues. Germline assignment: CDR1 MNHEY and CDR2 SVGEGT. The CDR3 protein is CASSSGQGQTYEQYF. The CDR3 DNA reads TGTGCCAGCAGCTCTGGACAGGGACAAACCTACGAGCAGTACTTC.

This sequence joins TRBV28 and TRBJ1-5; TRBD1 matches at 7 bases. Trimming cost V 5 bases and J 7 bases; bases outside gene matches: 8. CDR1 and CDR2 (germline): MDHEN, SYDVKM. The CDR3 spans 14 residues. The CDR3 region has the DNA TGTGCCAGCAGTGTCCGAGGGACAGTCCAGCCCCAGCATTTT. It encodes CASSVRGTVQPQHF.

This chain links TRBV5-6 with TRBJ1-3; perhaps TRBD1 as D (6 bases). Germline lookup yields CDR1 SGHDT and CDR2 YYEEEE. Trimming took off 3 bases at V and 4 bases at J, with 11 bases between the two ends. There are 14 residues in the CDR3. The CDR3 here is CASSSRGSGNTIYF. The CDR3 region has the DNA TGTGCCAGCAGCTCCAGGGGTTCAGGAAACACCATATATTTT.